What follows are 19 T cell receptor beta chains derived from one specimen sequenced in a study of cytomegalovirus exposure and HLA in healthy donors. The PCR ran on 60 Vbeta and 13 Jbeta primers. Clones were sequenced by immunoSEQ multiplex PCR, and TCRdb holds only the in-frame ones, with some missing. Altogether 50,000 to 75,000 clones are present, about four fifths being singletons, with the ten largest covering almost 7%. Sample: PBMCs. The receptors here all came from a man younger than 40 in good health and CMV-seropositive.

V is TRBV7-9 and J is TRBJ2-7; 11 bases fit TRBD2. The V and J ends lost 4 bases and 8 bases, in that order; junction bases with no gene match: 4. This CDR3 contains 13 residues. CDR1 and CDR2 from the germline V gene are SEHNR and FQNEAQ (reference sequence). The DNA of the CDR3 is TGTGCCAGCAGCTCACTAGCGGGGGAGCAGCAGTACTTC. Translated: CASSSLAGEQQYF.

The CDR3 coding sequence is TGTGCCAGCAGCGTAGGGGTGGGCGCCAGCAATCAGCCCCAGCATTTT. Translating it yields CASSVGVGASNQPQHF. V is TRBV9 and J is TRBJ1-5; D gene uncertain. The V gene lost 0 bases and the J gene lost 1 base, with 11 bases spanning the gap. The germline CDR1 and CDR2 sequences are SGDLS and YYNGEE. The CDR3 runs to 16 residues.

The CDR3 DNA sequence: TGTGCCAGCCGACAGGCGAGCAATCAGCCCCAGCATTTT. It codes for CASRQASNQPQHF. The chain combines TRBV6-1 with TRBJ1-5, with D possibly matching TRBD1 (6 bases). The CDR3 is made up of 13 amino acids. V lost 8 bases to trimming and J lost 1 base, with 9 bases between them. The germline V gene has CDR1 MNHNS and CDR2 SASEGT.

The sample holds a few counts of this clone. The chain employs TRBV5-6 and TRBJ2-1; 8 bases align to TRBD1. The germline CDR1 and CDR2 sequences are SGHDT and YYEEEE. The CDR3 spans 12 residues. The V gene end was trimmed by 5 bases and the J gene end by 8 bases; junction bases not matched to a gene: 3. The CDR3 region is CASRSRGHEQFF. The CDR3 coding sequence is TGTGCCAGCAGATCCAGGGGGCATGAGCAGTTCTTC.

This CDR3 reads CASSFGQIYGYTF. Written as DNA, the CDR3 is TGTGCCAGCAGTTTTGGGCAGATCTATGGCTACACCTTC. This chain links TRBV28 with TRBJ1-2; no definite D call. Germline values: CDR1 MDHEN, CDR2 SYDVKM. This CDR3 has 13 amino acids. Trimming removed 3 bases at V and 4 bases at J, with 9 bases between.

The chain carries TRBV14 and TRBJ1-6; D might be TRBD1 (5 bases). Looked up from germline, CDR1 is SGHDN and CDR2 is FVKESK. V lost 1 base, J lost 12 bases, and 13 bases lay in between. The CDR3 length is 14 residues. CDR3 in DNA: TGTGCCAGCAGCCAAGCAGGGTTGGTAGGACCCCTCCACTTT. As protein: CASSQAGLVGPLHF.

The chain links TRBV19 to TRBJ2-2; TRBD2 aligns across 7 bases. Germline V gene data show CDR1 as LNHDA and CDR2 as SQIVND (reference sequence). Unmatched junction bases numbered 5, after V lost 1 base and J lost 6 bases. The CDR3 loop spans 15 amino acids. The CDR3 coding sequence is TGTGCCAGTAGTATAGTGGGGGGGACCCCCGGGGAGCTGTTTTTT. Translating gives CASSIVGGTPGELFF.

This chain connects TRBV7-3 to TRBJ1-1, with 9 bases aligning to TRBD1. V gave up 5 bases and J gave up 3 bases; unmatched junction bases: 7. The germline V gene has CDR1 SGHTA and CDR2 FQGTGA. This CDR3 comprises 15 residues. The CDR3 reads CASSDRGQGYTEAFF. The CDR3 region has the DNA TGTGCCAGCAGCGACCGGGGACAGGGTTACACTGAAGCTTTCTTT.

Comments on this clone: In the same sample, other DNA sequences code for this CDR3. The chain recombines TRBV5-6 with TRBJ1-4; TRBD1 agrees at 8 bases. Germline values: CDR1 SGHDT, CDR2 YYEEEE. The V and J ends lost 4 bases and 8 bases, in that order; junction bases with no gene match: 16. This CDR3 has 17 residues. CDR3 residues: CASSQTGVPGVGEKLFF. CDR3 nucleotides: TGTGCCAGCAGCCAGACAGGGGTCCCGGGCGTTGGCGAAAAACTGTTTTTT.

The rearrangement joins TRBV6-5 to TRBJ2-1; D ambiguous. Germline V lookup: CDR1 MNHEY, CDR2 SVGAGI. Trimming left V 6 bases short and J 0 bases short, with 6 bases between. The CDR3 covers 13 residues. The CDR3 DNA reads TGTGCCAGCAGCGGGTCCTCCTACAATGAGCAGTTCTTC. Its protein is CASSGSSYNEQFF.

The chain joins TRBV7-9 to TRBJ2-1, with 10 bases fitting TRBD2. Germline lookup yields CDR1 SEHNR and CDR2 FQNEAQ (reference sequence). This CDR3 contains 13 residues. V shed 11 bases and J 9 bases; nucleotides not matched to a gene: 10. The DNA of the CDR3 is TGTGCCGAGCAGCGGGGGGGATGGGGTGAGCAGTTCTTC. Its protein is CAEQRGGWGEQFF.

The chain uses TRBV19 and TRBJ1-2; D gene uncertain. CDR1 and CDR2 from the germline V gene are LNHDA and SQIVND (reference sequence). The CDR3 is 15 residues long. V was pared by 3 bases and J by 2 bases, with 13 bases between. This CDR3 reads CASSILTAVNYGYTF. For the CDR3, the DNA is TGTGCCAGTAGTATTTTAACAGCAGTAAACTATGGCTACACCTTC. Full variable domain (missing parts from reference TRBV19 and TRBJ1-2): DGGITQSPKYLFRKEGQNVTLSCEQNLNHDAMYWYRQDPGQGLRLIYYSQIVNDFQKGDIAEGYSVSREKKESFPLTVTSAQKNPTAFYLCASSILTAVNYGYTFGSGTRLTVV.

This clone has a single count. The rearrangement links TRBV19 to TRBJ1-4; D might be TRBD1 (5 bases). The CDR3 spans 14 residues. The V and J ends lost 9 bases and 7 bases respectively, with 18 bases between them. Germline CDR1 LNHDA, CDR2 SQIVND (reference sequence). The CDR3 loop is CASRASRSGEKLFF. The CDR3 coding sequence is TGTGCCAGCAGGGCCTCCCGGTCGGGTGAAAAACTGTTTTTT.

The CDR3 DNA is TGTGCCAGCTCACCCTCACAGAGTACCACAGATACGCAGTATTTT. It encodes CASSPSQSTTDTQYF. The rearrangement joins TRBV18 to TRBJ2-3; D is ambiguous. Trimming pared 3 bases from V and 2 bases from J, leaving 12 bases between. Per the germline V gene, CDR1 is KGHSH and CDR2 is LQKENI. The CDR3 runs to 15 residues. Using reference TRBV18 and TRBJ2-3 for the parts outside the CDR3, the full variable domain is NAGVMQNPRHLVRRRGQEARLRCSPMKGHSHVYWYRQLPEEGLKFMVYLQKENIIDESGMPKERFSAEFPKEGPSILRIQQVVRGDSAAYFCASSPSQSTTDTQYFGPGTRLTVL.

The genes are TRBV7-2 and TRBJ1-1; D may be TRBD1 (6 bases). Germline V gene lookup returns CDR1 SGHTA and CDR2 FQGNSA. The CDR3 is 12 residues long. V lost 6 bases to trimming and J lost 5 bases, with 10 bases between them. This chain's CDR3 is CASRPQGTEAFF. The CDR3 DNA is TGTGCCAGCAGGCCACAGGGAACTGAAGCTTTCTTT. The full variable domain, completed using reference TRBV7-2 and TRBJ1-1, is GAGVSQSPSNKVTEKGKDVELRCDPISGHTALYWYRQSLGQGLEFLIYFQGNSAPDKSGLPSDRFSAERTGGSVSTLTIQRTQQEDSAVYLCASRPQGTEAFFGQGTRLTVV.

J is TRBJ1-6 and V is TRBV2; perhaps TRBD1 as D (5 bases). The V and J ends lost 7 bases and 11 bases respectively, with 15 bases between them. Germline lookup yields CDR1 SNHLY and CDR2 FYNNEI. This CDR3 comprises 13 residues. DNA of the CDR3: TGTGCCAGCAAAGGACAAAGCTTGGCACCCCTCCACTTT. Its translation is CASKGQSLAPLHF. Full variable domain (rest looked up from reference TRBV2 and TRBJ1-6): EPEVTQTPSHQVTQMGQEVILRCVPISNHLYFYWYRQILGQKVEFLVSFYNNEISEKSEIFDDQFSVERPDGSNFTLKIRSTKLEDSAMYFCASKGQSLAPLHFGNGTRLTVT.

The V call is TRBV27, the J call TRBJ2-7; TRBD1 aligns across 8 bases. Germline CDR1 reads MNHEY; CDR2 reads SMNVEV (reference sequence). The CDR3 contains 14 residues. J was trimmed by 0 bases and V by 6 bases; bases with no gene match: 4. CDR3 coding DNA: TGTGCCAGCAGACCACAGGGGGACTCCTACGAGCAGTACTTC. It encodes CASRPQGDSYEQYF.

This clone appeared once. This sequence joins TRBV6-6 and TRBJ1-1; 9 nucleotides align to TRBD1. CDR1 MNHNY and CDR2 SVGAGI come from the germline V gene (reference sequence). The CDR3 is made up of 14 amino acids. V trimming: 5 bases; J trimming: 7 bases; junction bases outside the gene matches: 8. Here the CDR3 DNA reads TGTGCCAGCAGTATACGGGACAGGGCTTTTGAAGCTTTCTTT. It yields the protein CASSIRDRAFEAFF.

This sequence joins TRBV12-2 and TRBJ1-3; the table names TRBD1, a call not compared with the DNA. TRBV12-2 represents a pseudogene. This CDR3 is 15 amino acids long. The CDR3 loop reads CASRPGQGYGNTIYF. The DNA for the CDR3 is TGTGCAAGTCGCCCGGGACAGGGTTATGGAAACACCATATATTTT.